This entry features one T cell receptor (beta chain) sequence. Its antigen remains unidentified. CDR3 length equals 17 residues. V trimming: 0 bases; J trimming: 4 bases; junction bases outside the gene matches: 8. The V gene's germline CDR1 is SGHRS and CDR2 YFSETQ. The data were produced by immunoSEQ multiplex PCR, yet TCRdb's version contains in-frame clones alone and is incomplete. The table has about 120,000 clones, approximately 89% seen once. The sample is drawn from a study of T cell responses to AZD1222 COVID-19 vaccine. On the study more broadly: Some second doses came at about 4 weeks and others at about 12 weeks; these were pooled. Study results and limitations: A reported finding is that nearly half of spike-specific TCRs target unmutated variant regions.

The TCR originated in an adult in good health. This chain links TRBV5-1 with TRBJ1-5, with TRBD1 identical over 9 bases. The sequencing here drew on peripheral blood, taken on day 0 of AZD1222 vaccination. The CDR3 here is CASSLESRDRDNQPQHF. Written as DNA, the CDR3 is TGCGCCAGCAGCTTGGAAAGCCGGGACAGGGATAATCAGCCCCAGCATTTT. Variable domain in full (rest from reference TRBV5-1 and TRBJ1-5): KAGVTQTPRYLIKTRGQQVTLSCSPISGHRSVSWYQQTPGQGLQFLFEYFSETQRNKGNFPGRFSGRQFSNSRSEMNVSTLELGDSALYLCASSLESRDRDNQPQHFGDGTRLSIL.